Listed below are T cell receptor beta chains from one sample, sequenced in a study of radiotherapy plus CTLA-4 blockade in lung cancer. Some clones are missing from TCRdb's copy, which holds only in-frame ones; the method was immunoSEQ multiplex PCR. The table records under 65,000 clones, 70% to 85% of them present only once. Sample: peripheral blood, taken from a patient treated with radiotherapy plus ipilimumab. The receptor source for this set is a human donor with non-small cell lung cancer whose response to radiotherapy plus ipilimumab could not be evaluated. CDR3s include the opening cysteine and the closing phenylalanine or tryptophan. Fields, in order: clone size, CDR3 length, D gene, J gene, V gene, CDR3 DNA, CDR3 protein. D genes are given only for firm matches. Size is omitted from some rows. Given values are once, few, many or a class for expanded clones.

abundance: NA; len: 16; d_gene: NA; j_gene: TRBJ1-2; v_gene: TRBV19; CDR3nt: TGTGCCAGCAGTACCTCCCTCAGCGCGTATTCCTATGGCTACACCTTC; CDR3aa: CASSTSLSAYSYGYTF
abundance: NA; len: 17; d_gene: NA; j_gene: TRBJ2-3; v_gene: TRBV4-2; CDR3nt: TGTGCCAGCAGCCAAGAAACTACTAGCTTGGGGACAGATACGCAGTATTTT; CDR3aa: CASSQETTSLGTDTQYF
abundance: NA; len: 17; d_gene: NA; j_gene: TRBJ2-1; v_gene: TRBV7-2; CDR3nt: TGTGCCAGCAGCTTGACGATAGGTTTGGGGCCCTACAATGAGCAGTTCTTC; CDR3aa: CASSLTIGLGPYNEQFF
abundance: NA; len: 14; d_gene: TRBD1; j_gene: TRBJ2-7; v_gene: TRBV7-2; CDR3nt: TGTGCCAGCAGCTTAGCGGGGACAGGTTACGAGCAGTACTTC; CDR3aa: CASSLAGTGYEQYF
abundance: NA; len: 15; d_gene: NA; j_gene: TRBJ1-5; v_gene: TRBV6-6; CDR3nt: TGTGCCAGCAGGGATCAGGGGCGCACCAATCAGCCCCAGCATTTT; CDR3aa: CASRDQGRTNQPQHF
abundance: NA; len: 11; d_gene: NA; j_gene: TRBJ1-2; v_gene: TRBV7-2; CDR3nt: TGTGCCAGCAGCCTTTATTATGGCTACACCTTC; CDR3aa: CASSLYYGYTF
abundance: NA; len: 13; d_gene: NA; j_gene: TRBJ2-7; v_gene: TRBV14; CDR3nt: TGTGCCAGCAGCCCGGACGGGGGTTGGGAGCAGTACTTC; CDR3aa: CASSPDGGWEQYF
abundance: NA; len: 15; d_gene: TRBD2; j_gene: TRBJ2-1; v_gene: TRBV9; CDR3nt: TGTGCCAGCAGCAGAGCGGGAGGACCCTACAATGAGCAGTTCTTC; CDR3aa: CASSRAGGPYNEQFF
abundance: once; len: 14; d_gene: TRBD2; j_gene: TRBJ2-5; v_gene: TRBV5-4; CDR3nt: TGTGCCAGCAGCTTGACTAGCGGGAGAGAGACCCAGTACTTC; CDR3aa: CASSLTSGRETQYF
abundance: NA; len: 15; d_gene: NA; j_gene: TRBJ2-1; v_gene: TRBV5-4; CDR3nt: TGTGCCAGCAGCTCTACAGGGAGCTCCTACAATGAGCAGTTCTTC; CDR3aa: CASSSTGSSYNEQFF
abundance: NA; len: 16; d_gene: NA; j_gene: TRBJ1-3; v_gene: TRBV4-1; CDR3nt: TGCGCCAGCAGCCAACAGGCAGGTTACTCTGGAAACACCATATATTTT; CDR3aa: CASSQQAGYSGNTIYF
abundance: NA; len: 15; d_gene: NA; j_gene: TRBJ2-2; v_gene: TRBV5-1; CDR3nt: TGCGCCAGCACACAGGGCAACGCGAACACCGGGGAGCTGTTTTTT; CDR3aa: CASTQGNANTGELFF
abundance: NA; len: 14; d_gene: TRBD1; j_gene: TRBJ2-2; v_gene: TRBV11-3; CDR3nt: TGTGCCAGCAGCTCGGGACAGGTCACCGGGGAGCTGTTTTTT; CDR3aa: CASSSGQVTGELFF
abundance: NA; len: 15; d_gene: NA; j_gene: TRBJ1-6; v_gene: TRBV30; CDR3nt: TGTGCCTGGAGTGACAGGGTAGGATGGGGATCACCCCTCCACTTT; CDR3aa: CAWSDRVGWGSPLHF
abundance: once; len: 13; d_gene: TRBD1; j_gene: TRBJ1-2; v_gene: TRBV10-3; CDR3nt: TGTGCCATCAGAGACAGGGGAGAGAATGGCTACACCTTC; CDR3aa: CAIRDRGENGYTF
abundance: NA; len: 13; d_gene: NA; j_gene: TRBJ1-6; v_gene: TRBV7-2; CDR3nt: TGTGCCAGCAGCTCCCTACAGGGTTCACCCCTCCACTTT; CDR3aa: CASSSLQGSPLHF
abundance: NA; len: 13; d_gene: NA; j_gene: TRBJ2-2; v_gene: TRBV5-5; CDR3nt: TGTGCCAGCAGCTTCGGGGAAATCGGGGAGCTGTTTTTT; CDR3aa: CASSFGEIGELFF
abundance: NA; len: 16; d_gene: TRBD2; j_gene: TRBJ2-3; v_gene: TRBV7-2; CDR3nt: TGTGCCAGCAGCAGATCAGCGGGGGTAGGGGGAAATACGCAGTATTTT; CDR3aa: CASSRSAGVGGNTQYF
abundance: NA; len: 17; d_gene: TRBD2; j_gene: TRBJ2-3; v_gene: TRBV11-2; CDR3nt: TGTGCCAGCAGCTTAGAGACTAGCGGGAGTTGGCAAGATACGCAGTATTTT; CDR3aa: CASSLETSGSWQDTQYF
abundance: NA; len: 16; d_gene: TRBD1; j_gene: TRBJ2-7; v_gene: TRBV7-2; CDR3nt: TGTGCCAGCAGCCCCAACGCCGGGACAGGGACTCGAGAGCAGTACTTC; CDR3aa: CASSPNAGTGTREQYF
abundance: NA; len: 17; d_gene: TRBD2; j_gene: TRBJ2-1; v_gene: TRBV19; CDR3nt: TGTGCCAGTACCCCCCGCCGGACTAGCAGATTTTTGGATGAGCAGTTCTTC; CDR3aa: CASTPRRTSRFLDEQFF
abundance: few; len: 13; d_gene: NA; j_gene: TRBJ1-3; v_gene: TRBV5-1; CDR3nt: TGCGCCAGCAGCTTGGAGGAGAGTGACACCATATATTTT; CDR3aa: CASSLEESDTIYF
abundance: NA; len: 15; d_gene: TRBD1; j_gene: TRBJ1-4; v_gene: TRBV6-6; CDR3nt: TGTGCCAGCAGTGAGATGGACAGGGGGCATGAAAAACTGTTTTTT; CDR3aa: CASSEMDRGHEKLFF
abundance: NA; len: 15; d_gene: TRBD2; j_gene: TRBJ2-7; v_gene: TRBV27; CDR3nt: TGTGCCAGCAGCCTGGGGGGGGTTGGAGGCTACGAGCAGTACTTC; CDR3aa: CASSLGGVGGYEQYF
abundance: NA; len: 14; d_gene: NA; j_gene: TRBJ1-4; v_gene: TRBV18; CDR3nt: TGTGCCAGCTCACCTGGAGCAACTAATGAAAAACTGTTTTTT; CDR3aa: CASSPGATNEKLFF
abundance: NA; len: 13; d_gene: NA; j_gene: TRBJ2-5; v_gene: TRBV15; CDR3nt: TGTGCCACCAGCCGGGCAGGGGTGGAGACCCAGTACTTC; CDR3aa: CATSRAGVETQYF
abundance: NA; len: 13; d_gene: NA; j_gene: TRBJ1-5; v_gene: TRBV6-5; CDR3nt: TGTGCCAGCAGACCACTCCAGGATCAGCCCCAGCATTTT; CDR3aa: CASRPLQDQPQHF
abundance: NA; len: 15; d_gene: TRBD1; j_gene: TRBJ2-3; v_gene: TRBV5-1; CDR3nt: TGCGCCAGTGGTAAGGGGACAGGTTCCACAGATACGCAGTATTTT; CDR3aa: CASGKGTGSTDTQYF
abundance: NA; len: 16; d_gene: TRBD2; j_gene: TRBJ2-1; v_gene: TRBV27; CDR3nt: TGTGCCAGCAGTTTATCACGGACTAGTCCGGAGGGTGAGCAGTTCTTC; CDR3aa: CASSLSRTSPEGEQFF
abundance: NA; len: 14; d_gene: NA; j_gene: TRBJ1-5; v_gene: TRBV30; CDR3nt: TGTGCCTGGAGTGTACGCGGGGGCAGACAGCCCCAGCATTTT; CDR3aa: CAWSVRGGRQPQHF
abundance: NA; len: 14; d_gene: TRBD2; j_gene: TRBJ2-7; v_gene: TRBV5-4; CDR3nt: TGTGCCAGCAGCGGGACTAGCGGTGCCTACGAGCAGTACTTC; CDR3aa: CASSGTSGAYEQYF
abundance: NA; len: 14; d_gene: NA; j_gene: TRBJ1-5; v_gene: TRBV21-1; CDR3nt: TGTGCCAGCAGCCAAGGGGGGGGGAATCAGCCCCAGCATTTT; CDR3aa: CASSQGGGNQPQHF
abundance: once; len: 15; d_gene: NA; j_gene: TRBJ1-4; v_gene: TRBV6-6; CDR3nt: TGTGCCAGCAGATCCGGACAGCCCGTGAATGAAAAACTGTTTTTT; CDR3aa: CASRSGQPVNEKLFF
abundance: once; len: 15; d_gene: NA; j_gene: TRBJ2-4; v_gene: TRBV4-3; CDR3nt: TGCGCCAGCAGCCCACAAGGGGGGGTAAAAAACATTCAGTACTTC; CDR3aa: CASSPQGGVKNIQYF
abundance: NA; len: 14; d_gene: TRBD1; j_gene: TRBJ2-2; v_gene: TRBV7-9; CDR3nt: TGTGCCAAAGACGGGACAGATAACACCGGGGAGCTGTTTTTT; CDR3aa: CAKDGTDNTGELFF